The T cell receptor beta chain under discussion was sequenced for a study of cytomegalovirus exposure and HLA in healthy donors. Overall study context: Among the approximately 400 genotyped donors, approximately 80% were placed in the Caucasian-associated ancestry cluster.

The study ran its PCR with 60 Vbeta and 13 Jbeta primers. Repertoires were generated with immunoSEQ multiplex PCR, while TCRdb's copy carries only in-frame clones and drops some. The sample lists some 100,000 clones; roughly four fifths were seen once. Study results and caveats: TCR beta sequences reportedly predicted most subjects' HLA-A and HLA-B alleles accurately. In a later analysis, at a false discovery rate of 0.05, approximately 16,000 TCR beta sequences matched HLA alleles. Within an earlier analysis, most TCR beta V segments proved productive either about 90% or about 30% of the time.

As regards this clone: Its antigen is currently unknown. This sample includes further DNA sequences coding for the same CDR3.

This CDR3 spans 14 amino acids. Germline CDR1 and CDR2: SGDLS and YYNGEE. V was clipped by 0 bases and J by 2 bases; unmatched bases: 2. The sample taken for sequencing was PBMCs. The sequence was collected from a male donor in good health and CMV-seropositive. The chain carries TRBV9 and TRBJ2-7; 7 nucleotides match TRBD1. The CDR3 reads CASSVGQGAYEQYF. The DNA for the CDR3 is TGTGCCAGCAGCGTAGGGCAGGGGGCCTACGAGCAGTACTTC.